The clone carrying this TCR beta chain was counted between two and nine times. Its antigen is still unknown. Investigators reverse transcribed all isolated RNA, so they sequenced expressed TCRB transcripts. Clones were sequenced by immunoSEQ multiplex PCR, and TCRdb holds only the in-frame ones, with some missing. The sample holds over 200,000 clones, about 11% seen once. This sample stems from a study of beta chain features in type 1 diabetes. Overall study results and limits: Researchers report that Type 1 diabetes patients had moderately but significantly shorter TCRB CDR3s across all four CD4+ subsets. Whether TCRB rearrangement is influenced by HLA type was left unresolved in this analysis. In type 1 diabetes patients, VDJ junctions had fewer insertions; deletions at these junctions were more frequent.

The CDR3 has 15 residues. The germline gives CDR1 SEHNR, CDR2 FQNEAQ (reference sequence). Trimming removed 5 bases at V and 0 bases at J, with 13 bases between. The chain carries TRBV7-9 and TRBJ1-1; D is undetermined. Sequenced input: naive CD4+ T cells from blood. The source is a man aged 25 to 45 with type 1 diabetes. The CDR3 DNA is TGTGCCAGCAGCCGCCTGGCGGTCATGAACACTGAAGCTTTCTTT. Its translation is CASSRLAVMNTEAFF. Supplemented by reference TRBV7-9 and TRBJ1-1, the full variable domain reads DTGVSQNPRHKITKRGQNVTFRCDPISEHNRLYWYRQTLGQGPEFLTYFQNEAQLEKSRLLSDRFSAERPKGSFSTLEIQRTEQGDSAMYLCASSRLAVMNTEAFFGQGTRLTVV.